This record looks at one TCR beta chain sequence and its context. Its antigen is undetermined. The junction differs from germline at one of its ends, possibly a read error. Germline-derived CDR1 and CDR2 are SGHRS and YFSETQ. This CDR3 contains 15 residues. This entry comes from a study of blood T cells in healthy people across ages. Each donor had around 9.8 milliliters of peripheral blood drawn. Study results and caveats: Shifts in expanded clonotypes may have been confounded by donor CMV status, which was unknown.

Using a J-beta primer mix together with a sample-barcoded 5' primer, a second PCR was run for roughly 6 to 11 cycles. TCRdb processed the 5' RACE reads anew with MiXCR; each CDR3 protein has one entry. Of about 580,000 distinct CDR3 sequences in the sample, 40% to 50% were seen once. The chain is built from TRBV5-1 and TRBJ2-3; TRBD1 matches 9 bases. The sequenced sample was blood. This sequence originates from a man aged 80 or over in good health. CDR3: CASSLGGTGTDTQYF. The CDR3 region has the DNA TGTGCCAGCAGCCTCGGGGGGACAGGGACAGATACGCAGTATTTT.